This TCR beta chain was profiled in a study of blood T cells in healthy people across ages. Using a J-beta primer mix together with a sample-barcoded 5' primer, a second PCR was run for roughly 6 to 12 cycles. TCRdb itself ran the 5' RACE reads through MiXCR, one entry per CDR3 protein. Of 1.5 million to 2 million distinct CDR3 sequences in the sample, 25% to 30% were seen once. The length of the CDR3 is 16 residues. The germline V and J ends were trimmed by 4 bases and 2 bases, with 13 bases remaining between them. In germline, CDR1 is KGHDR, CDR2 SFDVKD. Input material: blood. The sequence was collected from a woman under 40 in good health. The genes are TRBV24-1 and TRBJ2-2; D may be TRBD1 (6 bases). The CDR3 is CATSEQGILNTGELFF. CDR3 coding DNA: TGTGCCACCAGTGAGCAGGGGATACTCAACACCGGGGAGCTGTTTTTT.